The 11 T cell receptor beta chains listed next were all sequenced from one sample in a study of early T cells in non-severe SARS-CoV-2 infection. Using its own MiXCR run on the 5' RACE reads, TCRdb lists one record per CDR3 protein. Among around 80,000 distinct CDR3 sequences, 10% to 15% were seen once, and the ten largest hold about 3.4%. Sample: whole blood. The origin of the receptors is an adult who was a healthcare worker with PCR-confirmed SARS-CoV-2 infection or an uninfected control (not recorded which).

This clonotype was counted a few times. The chain joins TRBV6-4 to TRBJ1-6; D is perhaps TRBD1 (5 bases). V dropped 2 bases and J dropped 4 bases, with 6 bases sitting between them. In germline, CDR1 is MRHNA, CDR2 SNTAGT. This CDR3 region has 14 residues. The DNA for the CDR3 is TGTGCCAGCAGTGACAGGGGATATAATTCACCCCTCCACTTT. This translates into CASSDRGYNSPLHF.

This clonotype occurred many times. This rearrangement joins TRBV7-9 to TRBJ1-6; maybe TRBD1 (5 bases). CDR1 and CDR2 from the germline V gene are SEHNR and FQNEAQ (reference sequence). V shed 3 bases and J shed 8 bases, with 11 bases lying between them. CDR3 length: 14 residues. Here the CDR3 reads CASSFGPGDSPLHF. CDR3 DNA: TGTGCCAGCAGCTTTGGACCGGGGGATTCACCCCTCCACTTT.

This clonotype has more than one count but fewer than ten. J is TRBJ2-7 and V is TRBV7-8; 11 bases line up with TRBD2. The V segment lost 3 bases and the J segment 2 bases; nucleotides outside the gene matches: 3. In germline, CDR1 is SGHVS, CDR2 FQNEAQ. The CDR3 is 15 residues long. The CDR3 nucleotides are TGTGCCAGCAGCTTCGGACTAGCGGGCGCCTACGAGCAGTACTTC. Translated, it gives CASSFGLAGAYEQYF. The full variable domain, its missing parts supplied by reference TRBV7-8 and TRBJ2-7, is GAGVSQSPRYKVAKRGQDVALRCDPISGHVSLFWYQQALGQGPEFLTYFQNEAQLDKSGLPSDRFFAERPEGSVSTLKIQRTQQEDSAVYLCASSFGLAGAYEQYFGPGTRLTVT.

This chain connects TRBV30 to TRBJ1-1; D gene unclear. The CDR3 spans 12 residues. Trimming removed 0 bases at V and 8 bases at J, with 10 bases between. Germline lookup yields CDR1 GTSNPN and CDR2 SVGIG (reference sequence). The CDR3 spells CAWSVYRLEAFF. The CDR3 nucleotides are TGTGCCTGGAGTGTATACAGACTCGAAGCTTTCTTT. Drawing the rest from reference TRBV30 and TRBJ1-1, the complete variable domain is SQTIHQWPATLVQPVGSPLSLECTVEGTSNPNLYWYRQAAGRGLQLLFYSVGIGQISSEVPQNLSASRPQDRQFILSSKKLLLSDSGFYLCAWSVYRLEAFFGQGTRLTVV.

This clonotype was counted between two and nine times. The junction differs from germline at one of its ends, possibly a read error. This rearrangement joins TRBV6-1 to TRBJ1-3, with D perhaps matching TRBD1 (5 bases). CDR1 is MNHNS and CDR2 is SASEGT in the germline V gene. This CDR3 comprises 16 residues. The DNA of the CDR3 is TGTGCCAACAGTGCCGAAGAGGGAACAGGAGGAAACACCATATATTTT. Amino acids: CANSAEEGTGGNTIYF.

This clonotype has more than one count but fewer than ten. The chain has TRBV5-4 and TRBJ1-4, with D unresolved. Germline CDR1 is SGHNT and CDR2 is YYREEE (reference sequence). V was pared by 3 bases and J by 8 bases, with 17 bases between. The CDR3 covers 15 residues. In nucleotides, the CDR3 is TGTGCCAGCAGCTCGCGAGGGAAGTCGGGAGAAAAACTGTTTTTT. It translates to CASSSRGKSGEKLFF.

This clonotype showed up just a few times. J is TRBJ2-3 and V is TRBV4-1, with 12 bases lining up with TRBD2. This CDR3 has 17 amino acids. CDR1 is MGHRA, CDR2 YSYEKL, per germline. J gave up 3 bases and V 1 base, and 5 bases lay outside the gene matches. The CDR3 here is CASSQVPTSGGTDTQYF. Written as DNA, the CDR3 is TGCGCCAGCAGCCAAGTGCCGACTAGCGGGGGTACAGATACGCAGTATTTT.

This clonotype showed up just a few times. The V gene is TRBV2, the J gene TRBJ1-2, with D perhaps matching TRBD1 (6 bases). The V end lost 3 bases, the J end lost 1 base, and 12 bases lay between the germline ends. This CDR3 region has 15 residues. CDR1 and CDR2 (germline): SNHLY, FYNNEI. The CDR3 DNA reads as TGTGCCAGCAGTGAGCAGGGGAGAGTTAACTATGGCTACACCTTC. It specifies CASSEQGRVNYGYTF.

This clonotype was counted many times. The J gene is TRBJ1-4, the V gene TRBV11-2, with TRBD1 as a possible D gene (5 bases). Germline lookup yields CDR1 SGHAT and CDR2 FQNNGV. V gave up 4 bases and J gave up 12 bases, with 18 bases separating them. This CDR3 is 14 amino acids long. CDR3 coding DNA: TGTGCCAGCAGCTCCCCCCCCGACAGTTCCGAACTGTTTTTT. Translated, it gives CASSSPPDSSELFF.

J is TRBJ1-4 and V is TRBV7-6, with TRBD1 identical over 8 bases. The CDR3 is made up of 16 amino acids. Germline loops: CDR1 SGHVS, CDR2 FNYEAQ. With V trimmed by 5 bases and J by 5 bases, 10 bases remained unmatched. DNA for the CDR3: TGTGCCAGCAGCCGGGACAGGCCCCGAGGAAATGAAAAACTGTTTTTT. As protein: CASSRDRPRGNEKLFF.

This clonotype has ten or more counts. This chain links TRBV6-2 or TRBV6-3 with TRBJ2-1; a weak D match, TRBD1 (6 bases). V was pared by 5 bases and J by 0 bases, with 14 bases between. The CDR3 loop spans 16 amino acids. Germline assignment: CDR1 MNHEY and CDR2 SVGEGT. The CDR3 region is CASSTSDRFSYNEQFF. The CDR3 nucleotides read TGTGCCAGCAGTACCTCGGACAGATTCTCCTACAATGAGCAGTTCTTC.